This T cell receptor beta chain was recovered during a study of OX40 agonist ivuxolimab in advanced cancers. CDR3 length equals 15 residues. Sequenced by immunoSEQ multiplex PCR; TCRdb stores in-frame clones only, minus some. Counted here are 85,000 to 130,000 clones, roughly nine tenths occurring once; the ten biggest clones make up about 0.5%. The chain links TRBV21-1 to TRBJ2-7; the table calls TRBD1, which could not be checked here. TRBV21-1 is a known pseudogene. The TCR originated in an adult with an advanced solid tumor such as melanoma, head and neck, liver or kidney cancer. The sequenced sample was CD4+ or CD8+ T cells sorted from blood, obtained in a trial of the OX40 agonist ivuxolimab. In DNA form, the CDR3 reads TGTGCCAGCACATCGCCATCGACAAACTTCTACGAGCAGTACTTC. Translation gives CASTSPSTNFYEQYF.